This TCR beta chain was sequenced in a study of blood T cell repertoires in COVID-19. About the study: Italy, Spain and the United States were the sources of the convalescent and acute COVID-19 samples.

The table came from immunoSEQ multiplex PCR; TCRdb's copy has only in-frame clones and leaves some out. The sample comprises hundreds of thousands of clones, just over 85% of which are singletons, and around 1.4% rests with the top ten. The clonotype was recovered from a woman in her 30s with active or convalescent COVID-19. Sequencing was done on a sample of peripheral blood.

The CDR3, as DNA: TGTGCCAGCAGCCCCGATTATCAGGGGGAAGCTTTCTTT. Translating gives CASSPDYQGEAFF. The chain links TRBV3-1 (or the pseudogene TRBV3-2) to TRBJ1-1; maybe TRBD1 (6 bases). Germline-derived CDR1 and CDR2 are LGHDT and YNNKEL (reference sequence). Trimming removed 4 bases from V and 8 bases from J, with 14 bases in between. This CDR3 comprises 13 residues.